The next 8 T cell receptor beta chains were all read from a single sample in a study of T-cell memory formation after mild COVID-19. Via MiXCR, TCRdb re-called the 5' RACE reads, giving one row per CDR3 protein. The sample has 250,000 to 350,000 distinct CDR3 sequences; just under 20% are singletons. Sequenced input: PBMCs or a T cell subset sorted from them (not recorded which). These receptors originate from a man aged 18 to 29 who had mild COVID-19 (a few samples of this study predate the infection). Cell type and time point are not known.

The V and J genes are TRBV5-1 and TRBJ1-1; D gene uncertain. In germline, CDR1 is SGHRS, CDR2 YFSETQ. This CDR3 region has 13 residues. V lost 2 bases, J lost 6 bases, and 11 bases lay in between. CDR3 in amino acids: CASSFSGFAEAFF. CDR3 coding DNA: TGCGCCAGCAGCTTCTCCGGGTTCGCTGAAGCTTTCTTT. Complete variable domain (other parts from reference TRBV5-1 and TRBJ1-1): KAGVTQTPRYLIKTRGQQVTLSCSPISGHRSVSWYQQTPGQGLQFLFEYFSETQRNKGNFPGRFSGRQFSNSRSEMNVSTLELGDSALYLCASSFSGFAEAFFGQGTRLTVV.

This clonotype was found a few times. This chain links TRBV3-1 with TRBJ2-5, with D possibly matching TRBD1 (6 bases). CDR3 length: 13 residues. V was trimmed by 2 bases and J by 4 bases, leaving 8 bases between them. Per germline, CDR1 LGHDT and CDR2 YNNKEL (reference sequence). The CDR3 DNA reads as TGTGCCAGCAGCCAACAGGGGACAGAGACCCAGTACTTC. Amino acid sequence: CASSQQGTETQYF.

This clonotype was found many times. The gene calls are TRBV28 and TRBJ2-7, with D perhaps matching TRBD2 (7 bases). There are 15 residues in the CDR3. Looked up from germline, CDR1 is MDHEN and CDR2 is SYDVKM. V dropped 4 bases and J dropped 2 bases, with 15 bases sitting between them. For the CDR3, the DNA is TGTGCCAGCAGTTCCACGGGGGGCATAACCTACGAGCAGTACTTC. Translation: CASSSTGGITYEQYF.

This clonotype occurred a few times. V usage is TRBV28 and J usage is TRBJ1-1; D not resolved. The germline V and J ends were trimmed by 6 bases and 2 bases, with 19 bases remaining between them. The V gene's germline CDR1 is MDHEN and CDR2 SYDVKM. The CDR3 has 16 amino acids. CDR3 amino acids: CASSYLNPGINTEAFF. For the CDR3, the DNA is TGTGCCAGCAGCTACCTTAACCCGGGAATCAACACTGAAGCTTTCTTT.

The chain joins TRBV6-5 to TRBJ1-2; perhaps TRBD1 as D (6 bases). This CDR3 is built from 16 residues. V was trimmed by 0 bases and J by 5 bases, leaving 16 bases between them. The germline CDR1 and CDR2 sequences are MNHEY and SVGAGI. The CDR3 DNA sequence: TGTGCCAGCAGTTACTCGGCGACAGGAACTTTTTATGGCTACACCTTC. The encoded protein is CASSYSATGTFYGYTF.

This clonotype was detected a few times. The rearrangement links TRBV5-1 to TRBJ2-7; D is ambiguous. The V end lost 0 bases, the J end lost 7 bases, and 14 bases lay between the germline ends. The CDR3 consists of 14 residues. Germline V gene lookup returns CDR1 SGHRS and CDR2 YFSETQ. The CDR3 region has the DNA TGCGCCAGCAGCTTGGATAGGGCGCCCCTTGAGCAGTACTTC. Residues: CASSLDRAPLEQYF.

This clonotype was observed a few times. The chain has TRBV4-1 and TRBJ1-1, with 9 bases lining up with TRBD1. There are 16 residues in the CDR3. Germline CDR1 reads MGHRA; CDR2 reads YSYEKL. The ends lost 0 bases at V and 4 bases at J; junction bases unmatched: 6. CDR3 sequence (DNA): TGCGCCAGCAGCCAAGAAGGGGCGACAGGGGGCACTGAAGCTTTCTTT. It translates to CASSQEGATGGTEAFF.

This clonotype has a handful of counts. The chain is built from TRBV5-1 and TRBJ2-7, with D perhaps being TRBD1 or TRBD2 (5 bases each). Germline V gene data show CDR1 as SGHRS and CDR2 as YFSETQ. The V gene lost 3 bases and the J gene lost 1 base, with 8 bases spanning the gap. CDR3 length: 13 amino acids. The CDR3 region has the DNA TGCGCCAGCAGCTCGGGGCCGTCCTACGAGCAGTACGTC. Amino acid sequence: CASSSGPSYEQYV.